The rows below give T cell receptor beta chains drawn from one sample of a study of memory CD4+ T cells and cytomegalovirus serostatus. Data came from immunoSEQ multiplex PCR; TCRdb stores just in-frame clones and leaves some out. In the table there are 35,000 to 55,000 clones, around 82% of which are singletons. Sequencing was done on a sample of memory CD4+ T cells from blood. These receptors were collected from an adult in good health and CMV-seronegative. The CDR3 runs from the conserved cysteine through the conserved F or W. The order of the fields is D gene, V gene, clone size, J gene, CDR3 protein, CDR3 DNA. D genes are given only for firm matches. Clone sizes are given selectively: once, few, many, or a class where the clone is expanded.

D: TRBD1; V: TRBV5-1; size: -; J: TRBJ1-6; CDR3: CASSAQGQRDSPLHF; DNA: TGCGCCAGCAGCGCACAGGGACAGAGAGATTCACCCCTCCACTTT
D: TRBD1; V: TRBV2; size: -; J: TRBJ2-2; CDR3: CASRLGQGFGELFF; DNA: TGTGCCAGCCGGCTTGGACAGGGGTTCGGGGAGCTGTTTTTT
D: -; V: TRBV7-2; size: -; J: TRBJ1-1; CDR3: CASSSFVGNTEAFF; DNA: TGTGCCAGCAGCTCTTTCGTGGGAAACACTGAAGCTTTCTTT
D: -; V: TRBV7-3; size: -; J: TRBJ1-3; CDR3: CASSLIQGLSSGNTIYF; DNA: TGTGCCAGCAGCTTAATTCAGGGGTTGAGCTCTGGAAACACCATATATTTT
D: -; V: TRBV6-5; size: -; J: TRBJ2-5; CDR3: CASSYSMGTRQETQYF; DNA: TGTGCCAGCAGTTACTCGATGGGGACCCGTCAAGAGACCCAGTACTTC
D: TRBD1; V: TRBV4-3; size: once; J: TRBJ2-1; CDR3: CASSPPGQGSYNEQFF; DNA: TGCGCCAGCAGCCCGCCCGGACAGGGGTCCTACAATGAGCAGTTCTTC
D: -; V: TRBV4-2; size: -; J: TRBJ1-1; CDR3: CASSQEGGNTEAFF; DNA: TGTGCCAGCAGCCAAGAGGGCGGTAACACTGAAGCTTTCTTT
D: -; V: TRBV2; size: -; J: TRBJ1-4; CDR3: CASSFITGSEKLFF; DNA: TGTGCCAGCAGTTTCATAACAGGGTCTGAAAAACTGTTTTTT
D: -; V: TRBV7-3; size: once; J: TRBJ1-1; CDR3: CASSSQGMNTEAFF; DNA: TGTGCCAGCAGCTCTCAGGGGATGAACACTGAAGCTTTCTTT
D: TRBD1; V: TRBV7-3; size: -; J: TRBJ2-1; CDR3: CASSSGTGVLDEQFF; DNA: TGTGCCAGCAGCTCAGGGACAGGGGTTCTCGATGAGCAGTTCTTC
D: -; V: TRBV19; size: -; J: TRBJ2-7; CDR3: CASSIVAQAGEQYF; DNA: TGTGCCAGTAGTATAGTAGCACAGGCTGGCGAGCAGTACTTC
D: -; V: TRBV7-6; size: once; J: TRBJ2-1; CDR3: CASSLDTLYNEQFF; DNA: TGTGCCAGCAGCTTAGATACCCTCTACAATGAGCAGTTCTTC
D: -; V: TRBV6-1; size: -; J: TRBJ1-1; CDR3: CASNPAGDWEAFF; DNA: TGTGCCAGCAACCCGGCAGGGGACTGGGAAGCTTTCTTT
D: -; V: TRBV5-5; size: -; J: TRBJ1-1; CDR3: CASSSQPPRGHTEAFF; DNA: TGTGCCAGCAGCTCGCAACCCCCACGAGGGCACACTGAAGCTTTCTTT
D: -; V: TRBV7-8; size: few; J: TRBJ2-4; CDR3: CASSPDRSIAKNIQYF; DNA: TGTGCCAGCAGCCCCGACAGATCGATAGCCAAAAACATTCAGTACTTC
D: -; V: TRBV16; size: -; J: TRBJ1-6; CDR3: CASSPSQGQSSPLHF; DNA: TGTGCCAGCAGCCCTAGTCAGGGGCAGAGTTCACCCCTCCACTTT
D: -; V: TRBV28; size: -; J: TRBJ2-2; CDR3: CASTRGGRGELFF; DNA: TGTGCCAGCACCAGGGGGGGACGCGGGGAGCTGTTTTTT
D: -; V: TRBV28; size: -; J: TRBJ2-7; CDR3: CASSLTQDSYEQYF; DNA: TGTGCCAGCAGCCTTACTCAGGACTCCTACGAGCAGTACTTC
D: -; V: TRBV6-6; size: -; J: TRBJ1-5; CDR3: CASSKGERGHF; DNA: TGTGCCAGCAGTAAGGGTGAGAGGGGGCATTTT
D: -; V: TRBV5-1; size: -; J: TRBJ2-3; CDR3: CASIPGGGSTDTQYF; DNA: TGCGCCAGCATCCCAGGGGGAGGCTCCACAGATACGCAGTATTTT
D: TRBD1; V: TRBV19; size: -; J: TRBJ2-2; CDR3: CASSTRGLLNTGELFF; DNA: TGTGCCAGTAGTACCAGGGGGCTTTTAAACACCGGGGAGCTGTTTTTT
D: TRBD2; V: TRBV6-5; size: -; J: TRBJ2-5; CDR3: CASTPGGGSTQYF; DNA: TGTGCCAGCACTCCGGGGGGGGGATCGACCCAGTACTTC
D: -; V: TRBV2; size: -; J: TRBJ2-1; CDR3: CASRPDSYNEQFF; DNA: TGTGCCAGCCGGCCCGATTCCTACAATGAGCAGTTCTTC
D: -; V: TRBV2; size: -; J: TRBJ1-1; CDR3: CASSTDRQRRTFF; DNA: TGTGCCAGCAGTACCGACAGGCAACGACGGACTTTCTTT
D: -; V: TRBV28; size: -; J: TRBJ1-5; CDR3: CASSLQARNYQPQHF; DNA: TGTGCCAGCAGTTTACAGGCTCGGAACTATCAGCCCCAGCATTTT
D: -; V: TRBV19; size: -; J: TRBJ1-4; CDR3: CASSLEGFNEKLFF; DNA: TGTGCCAGTAGCTTGGAGGGGTTTAATGAAAAACTGTTTTTT
D: -; V: TRBV6-1; size: -; J: TRBJ2-3; CDR3: CASLKDSTDTQYF; DNA: TGTGCCAGTCTCAAGGACTCGACAGATACGCAGTATTTT
D: -; V: TRBV19; size: few; J: TRBJ1-1; CDR3: CASSPNGVNTEAFF; DNA: TGTGCCAGTAGCCCGAATGGGGTGAACACTGAAGCTTTCTTT